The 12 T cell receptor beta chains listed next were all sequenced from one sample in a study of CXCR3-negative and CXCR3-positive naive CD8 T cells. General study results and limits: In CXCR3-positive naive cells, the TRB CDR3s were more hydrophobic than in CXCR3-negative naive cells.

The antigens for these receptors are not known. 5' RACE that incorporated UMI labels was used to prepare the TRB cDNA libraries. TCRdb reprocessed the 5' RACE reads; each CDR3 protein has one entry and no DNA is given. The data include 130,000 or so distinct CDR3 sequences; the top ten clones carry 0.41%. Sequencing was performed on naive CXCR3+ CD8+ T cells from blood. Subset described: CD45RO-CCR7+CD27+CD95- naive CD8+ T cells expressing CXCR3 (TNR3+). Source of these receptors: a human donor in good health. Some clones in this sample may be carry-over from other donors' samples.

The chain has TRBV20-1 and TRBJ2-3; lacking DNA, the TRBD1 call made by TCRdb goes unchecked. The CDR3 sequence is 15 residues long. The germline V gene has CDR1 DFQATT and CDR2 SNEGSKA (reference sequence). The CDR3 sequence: CSARDSGGTGDTQYF.

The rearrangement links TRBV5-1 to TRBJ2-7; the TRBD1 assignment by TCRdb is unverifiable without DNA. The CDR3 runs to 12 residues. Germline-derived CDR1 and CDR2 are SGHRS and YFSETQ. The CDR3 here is CASSLVGGEQYF.

The CDR3 region is CASSYGVYSNQPQHF. This sequence joins TRBV6-2 or TRBV6-3 and TRBJ1-5. CDR3 length: 15 residues. CDR1 and CDR2 (germline): MNHEY, SVGEGT.

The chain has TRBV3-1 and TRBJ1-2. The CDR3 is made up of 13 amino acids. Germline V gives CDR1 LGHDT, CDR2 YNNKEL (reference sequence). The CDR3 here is CASSQDEWTGYTF. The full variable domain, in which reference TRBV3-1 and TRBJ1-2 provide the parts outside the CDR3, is DTAVSQTPKYLVTQMGNDKSIKCEQNLGHDTMYWYKQDSKKFLKIMFSYNNKELIINETVPNRFSPKSPDKAHLNLHINSLELGDSAVYFCASSQDEWTGYTFGSGTRLTVV.

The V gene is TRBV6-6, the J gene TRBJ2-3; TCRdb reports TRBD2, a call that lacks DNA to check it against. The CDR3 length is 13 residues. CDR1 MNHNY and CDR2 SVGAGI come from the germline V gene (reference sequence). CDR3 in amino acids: CASSYSWTATQYF.

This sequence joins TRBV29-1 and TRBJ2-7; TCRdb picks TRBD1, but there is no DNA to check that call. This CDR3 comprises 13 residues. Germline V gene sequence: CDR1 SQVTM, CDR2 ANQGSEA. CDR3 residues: CSVLGGEPYEQYF.

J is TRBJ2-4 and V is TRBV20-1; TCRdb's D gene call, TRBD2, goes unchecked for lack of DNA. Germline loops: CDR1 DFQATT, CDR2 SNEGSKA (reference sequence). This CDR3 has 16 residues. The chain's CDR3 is CSAPIAGGPDKNIQYF.

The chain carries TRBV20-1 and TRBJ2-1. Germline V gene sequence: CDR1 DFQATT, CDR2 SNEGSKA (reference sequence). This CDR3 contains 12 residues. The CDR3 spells CSARLGDDEQFF.

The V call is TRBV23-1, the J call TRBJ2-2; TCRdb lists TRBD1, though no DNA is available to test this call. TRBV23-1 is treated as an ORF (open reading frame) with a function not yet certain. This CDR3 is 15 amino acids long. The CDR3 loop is CASSTDAQHTGELFF.

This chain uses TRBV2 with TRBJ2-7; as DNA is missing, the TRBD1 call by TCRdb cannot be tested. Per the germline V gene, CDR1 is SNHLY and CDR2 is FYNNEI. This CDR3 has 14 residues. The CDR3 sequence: CASMVYRGNYEQYF.

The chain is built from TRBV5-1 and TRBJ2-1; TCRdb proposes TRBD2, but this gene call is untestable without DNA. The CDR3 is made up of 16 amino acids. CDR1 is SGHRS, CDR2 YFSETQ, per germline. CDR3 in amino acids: CASSHSGLSSYNEQFF.

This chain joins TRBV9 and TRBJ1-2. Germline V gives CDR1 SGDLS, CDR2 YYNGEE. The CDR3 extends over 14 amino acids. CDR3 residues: CASSDSRDSYGYTF.